Below, one T cell receptor beta chain is given with its context. Its antigen is undetermined. This specimen belongs to a study of graft-versus-host responses after intestinal transplantation. General observations from the study: Among recipient marrow samples, GvH clones were found; some appeared first in ileum or blood.

The protocol was immunoSEQ multiplex PCR, while the TCRdb copy is restricted to in-frame clones and leaves out a portion. This table holds about 130,000 clones, around 94% found once. Germline lookup yields CDR1 SGHNT and CDR2 YENEEA. There are 13 residues in the CDR3. Trimming removed 5 bases from V and 0 bases from J, with 7 bases in between. The chain is built from TRBV11-3 and TRBJ1-1; D is unclear. Sequenced material: unstimulated CD4+ T cells sorted from spleen or lymph node cells, taken before intestinal transplant. The sequence was collected from a human donor who received an intestinal transplant. The CDR3 DNA sequence: TGTGCCAGCAGCCTACATATGAACACTGAAGCTTTCTTT. Translated: CASSLHMNTEAFF.